The 23 T cell receptor beta chains below all came from one sample that was sequenced in a study of blood T cell repertoires in COVID-19. The method was immunoSEQ multiplex PCR; TCRdb's version includes in-frame clones alone and lacks a portion of them. This sample has nearly 30,000 clones, with 80% found just once. The material sequenced was peripheral blood. These receptors all come from a woman aged 70-85 years with acute or convalescent COVID-19.

The V gene is TRBV6-2 or TRBV6-3, the J gene TRBJ1-6; TRBD1 aligns across 9 bases. The CDR3 extends over 15 amino acids. Germline CDR1 MNHEY, CDR2 SVGEGT. The V segment lost 2 bases and the J segment 9 bases; nucleotides outside the gene matches: 5. Here the CDR3 reads CASSYRDRETSPLHF. DNA of the CDR3: TGTGCCAGCAGTTACCGGGACAGGGAGACTTCACCCCTCCACTTT.

The chain carries TRBV29-1 and TRBJ2-3, with 9 bases matching TRBD2. This CDR3 is 17 amino acids long. Germline V lookup: CDR1 SQVTM, CDR2 ANQGSEA. Trimming took 5 bases from V and 2 from J; bases not matched to a gene: 14. Here the CDR3 reads CSVNNRRLAEYTDTQYF. In DNA form, the CDR3 reads TGCAGCGTTAACAATCGACGACTAGCGGAATACACAGATACGCAGTATTTT.

The genes are TRBV7-2 and TRBJ2-7; 8 bases are a match to TRBD1. Per germline, CDR1 SGHTA and CDR2 FQGNSA. The CDR3 sequence is 14 residues long. V lost 6 bases, J lost 1 base, and 5 bases stayed unmatched. The CDR3 is CASSYRGASYEQYF. The CDR3 coding sequence is TGTGCCAGCAGTTACAGGGGGGCTTCCTACGAGCAGTACTTC.

This clone has more than one count but fewer than ten. The chain employs TRBV7-2 and TRBJ1-2, with 7 bases lining up with TRBD1. CDR1 and CDR2 from the germline V gene are SGHTA and FQGNSA. Trimming took 0 bases from V and 8 from J; bases not matched to a gene: 3. CDR3 length equals 13 residues. CDR3 region: CASSLAGGKGYTF. The CDR3 nucleotides are TGTGCCAGCAGCTTAGCAGGGGGCAAGGGCTACACCTTC.

The chain links TRBV5-4 to TRBJ2-2; a weak D match, TRBD1 (5 bases). The CDR3 is made up of 14 amino acids. CDR1 SGHNT and CDR2 YYREEE come from the germline V gene (reference sequence). Trimming took 9 bases from V and 2 from J, leaving 14 bases between them. CDR3 coding DNA: TGTGCCATGCACCGACAGCTAAACACCGGGGAGCTGTTTTTT. Protein sequence: CAMHRQLNTGELFF. Full variable domain (missing parts from reference TRBV5-4 and TRBJ2-2): ETGVTQSPTHLIKTRGQQVTLRCSSQSGHNTVSWYQQALGQGPQFIFQYYREEENGRGNFPPRFSGLQFPNYSSELNVNALELDDSALYLCAMHRQLNTGELFFGEGSRLTVL.

This clone was observed once. The CDR3 sequence is CASSERGGTSTDTQYF. CDR3 coding DNA: TGTGCCAGCAGTGAGAGGGGGGGAACTAGCACAGATACGCAGTATTTT. The rearrangement links TRBV6-1 to TRBJ2-3, with D tentatively TRBD2 (7 bases). CDR1 and CDR2 from the germline V gene are MNHNS and SASEGT. V was clipped by 3 bases and J by 0 bases, with 13 bases between them. The CDR3 extends over 16 amino acids.

The chain is built from TRBV10-3 and TRBJ2-7; perhaps TRBD1 as D (5 bases). The CDR3 sequence is 13 residues long. The germline CDR1 and CDR2 sequences are ENHRY and SYGVKD. Trimming removed 5 bases at V and 3 bases at J, with 11 bases between. As DNA, the CDR3 is TGTGCCATCAGTCTTCAGGGTGACTACGAGCAGTACTTC. Its protein is CAISLQGDYEQYF.

V usage is TRBV13 and J usage is TRBJ2-5; 12 bases agree with TRBD2. Germline assignment: CDR1 PRHDT and CDR2 FYEKMQ (reference sequence). The CDR3 has 15 residues. V was pared by 5 bases and J by 3 bases, with 4 bases of the junction left unmatched. Written as DNA, the CDR3 is TGTGCCAGCAGCCCTCGGACTAGCGGGGAAGAGACCCAGTACTTC. Translated, it gives CASSPRTSGEETQYF.

V gene TRBV5-4 combines with J gene TRBJ2-5; D remains unclear. With 0 bases removed from V and 1 base from J, the gap between germline ends came to 4 bases. Germline CDR1 and CDR2: SGHNT and YYREEE (reference sequence). This CDR3 has 13 residues. The CDR3 loop reads CASSLGGQETQYF. The CDR3 region has the DNA TGTGCCAGCAGCTTGGGAGGCCAAGAGACCCAGTACTTC.

The chain carries TRBV25-1 and TRBJ1-2, with 10 positions matching TRBD1. Looked up from germline, CDR1 is MGHDK and CDR2 is SYGVNS. V gave up 0 bases and J gave up 8 bases; unmatched junction bases: 9. The CDR3 spans 16 residues. The CDR3 loop reads CASSEYLGDRGVGYTF. CDR3 in DNA: TGTGCCAGCAGTGAATACCTGGGGGACAGGGGAGTCGGCTACACCTTC.

V usage is TRBV7-2 and J usage is TRBJ2-7; D may be TRBD1 (5 bases). The CDR3 loop spans 15 amino acids. Trimming removed 1 base at V and 2 bases at J, with 12 bases between. The germline CDR1 and CDR2 sequences are SGHTA and FQGNSA. DNA for the CDR3: TGTGCCAGCAGCTTAGGTCAGGGTCTCACCTACGAGCAGTACTTC. Its protein is CASSLGQGLTYEQYF.

The chain employs TRBV7-3 and TRBJ2-1, with D possibly being TRBD2 (6 bases). This CDR3 region has 15 residues. V shed 5 bases and J shed 7 bases, with 18 bases lying between them. CDR1 SGHTA and CDR2 FQGTGA come from the germline V gene. CDR3 nucleotides: TGTGCCAGCAGCCCCACCCGGGGGAGAGTAAATGAGCAGTTCTTC. Translating it yields CASSPTRGRVNEQFF. Filled out from reference TRBV7-3 and TRBJ2-1, the complete variable domain reads GAGVSQTPSNKVTEKGKYVELRCDPISGHTALYWYRQSLGQGPEFLIYFQGTGAADDSGLPNDRFFAVRPEGSVSTLKIQRTERGDSAVYLCASSPTRGRVNEQFFGPGTRLTVL.

In its sample, this clone was seen once. This sequence joins TRBV10-2 and TRBJ2-7, with TRBD2 matching 14 bases. The CDR3 extends over 14 amino acids. The V gene end was trimmed by 6 bases and the J gene end by 4 bases; junction bases not matched to a gene: 2. CDR1 is WSHSY and CDR2 is SAAADI in the germline V gene. As DNA, the CDR3 is TGCGCCAGCAGGGGACTAGCGGGAGAGTACGAGCAGTACTTC. Translation: CASRGLAGEYEQYF.

This clone occurred once. The chain carries TRBV2 and TRBJ2-1, with 13 nucleotides matching TRBD2. The CDR3 consists of 15 residues. The V and J ends lost 4 bases and 10 bases, in that order; junction bases with no gene match: 7. CDR1 SNHLY and CDR2 FYNNEI come from the germline V gene. CDR3 sequence reads: CASSGTSGGAGEQFF. CDR3 nucleotide sequence: TGTGCCAGCAGTGGGACTAGCGGGGGAGCTGGGGAGCAGTTCTTC.

In its sample, this clone ranks as hyperexpanded. The rearrangement links TRBV25-1 to TRBJ1-6; 8 nucleotides match TRBD1. The CDR3 spans 15 residues. V lost 4 bases and J lost 5; bases outside the gene matches: 4. Germline values: CDR1 MGHDK, CDR2 SYGVNS. This CDR3 is CASSAMTGDNSPLHF. DNA for the CDR3: TGTGCCAGCAGTGCCATGACAGGGGATAATTCACCCCTCCACTTT.

The chain joins TRBV27 to TRBJ2-1, with D possibly matching TRBD1 (6 bases). Trimming pared 0 bases from V and 0 bases from J, leaving 12 bases between. Germline CDR1 and CDR2: MNHEY and SMNVEV (reference sequence). The CDR3 sequence is 17 residues long. CDR3 protein: CASSLSPTGSSYNEQFF. The CDR3 DNA sequence: TGTGCCAGCAGTTTATCCCCGACAGGAAGCTCCTACAATGAGCAGTTCTTC.

The rearrangement links TRBV28 to TRBJ2-3, with TRBD2 matching 8 bases. This CDR3 is 15 amino acids long. V lost 6 bases and J lost 10; bases outside the gene matches: 15. Germline V lookup: CDR1 MDHEN, CDR2 SYDVKM. The CDR3 sequence is CASRGTSRFSLPQYF. The CDR3 DNA follows: TGTGCCAGCAGAGGGACTAGTCGCTTCTCGCTGCCGCAGTATTTT.

The rearrangement links TRBV10-3 to TRBJ2-6; 7 positions agree with TRBD2. The CDR3 covers 16 residues. The V gene's germline CDR1 is ENHRY and CDR2 SYGVKD. V dropped 8 bases and J dropped 0; count of bases not matched to a gene: 7. CDR3 region: CAIPGGRVSGANVLTF. CDR3 nucleotide sequence: TGTGCCATCCCAGGTGGGAGGGTCTCTGGGGCCAACGTCCTGACTTTC.

V gene TRBV4-1 combines with J gene TRBJ1-5; maybe TRBD1 (5 bases). Trimming pared 4 bases from V and 3 bases from J, leaving 7 bases between. The CDR3 loop spans 13 amino acids. Per germline, CDR1 MGHRA and CDR2 YSYEKL. CDR3 bases: TGCGCCAGCAGCCTAGGGGACAATCAGCCCCAGCATTTT. This encodes CASSLGDNQPQHF.

The gene calls are TRBV9 and TRBJ1-5, with D possibly matching TRBD1 (5 bases). Germline V CDR1 and CDR2: SGDLS, YYNGEE. The length of the CDR3 is 15 residues. Trimming shortened V by 4 bases and J by 3 bases, and 14 bases separated the two germline ends. The CDR3: CASSLDSRLNQPQHF. DNA for the CDR3: TGTGCCAGCAGCCTAGACAGTCGCCTCAATCAGCCCCAGCATTTT.

This clone was observed once. CDR3 region: CASRWTANNQPQHF. Written as DNA, the CDR3 is TGTGCCAGCAGATGGACAGCTAACAATCAGCCCCAGCATTTT. The chain has TRBV27 and TRBJ1-5; possible D gene TRBD1, 6 bases. CDR3 length: 14 amino acids. Per the germline V gene, CDR1 is MNHEY and CDR2 is SMNVEV (reference sequence). The V gene lost 6 bases and the J gene lost 3 bases, with 12 bases spanning the gap.

This clone was observed a handful of times. The chain carries TRBV6-5 and TRBJ1-4, with 7 nucleotides matching TRBD1. Germline trimming cut 0 bases from V and 8 bases from J; bases unmatched to any gene: 9. The germline gives CDR1 MNHEY, CDR2 SVGAGI. This CDR3 comprises 16 residues. The CDR3 sequence is CASSYSAQGVQEKLFF. The CDR3, as DNA: TGTGCCAGCAGTTACTCGGCCCAGGGGGTACAAGAAAAACTGTTTTTT.

The rearrangement joins TRBV3-1 (or the pseudogene TRBV3-2) to TRBJ2-3, with 10 bases that match TRBD2. Trimming removed 1 base from V and 7 bases from J; junction bases left unmatched: 8. Germline assignment: CDR1 LGHDT and CDR2 YNNKEL (reference sequence). The CDR3 runs to 16 residues. The chain's CDR3 is CASSQGSGRGLNTQYF. The DNA of the CDR3 is TGTGCCAGCAGCCAAGGAAGCGGGAGGGGGTTAAATACGCAGTATTTT.